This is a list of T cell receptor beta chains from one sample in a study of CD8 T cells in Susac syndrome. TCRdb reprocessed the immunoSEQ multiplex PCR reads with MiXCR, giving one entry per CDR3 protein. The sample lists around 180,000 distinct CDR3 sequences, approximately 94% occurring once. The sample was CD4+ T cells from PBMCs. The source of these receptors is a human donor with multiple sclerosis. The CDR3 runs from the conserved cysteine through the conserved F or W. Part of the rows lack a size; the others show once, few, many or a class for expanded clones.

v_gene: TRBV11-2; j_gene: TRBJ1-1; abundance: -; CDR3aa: CASSSSYRGEAFF
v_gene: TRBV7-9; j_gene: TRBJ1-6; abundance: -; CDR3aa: CASSPTGGWRPLHF
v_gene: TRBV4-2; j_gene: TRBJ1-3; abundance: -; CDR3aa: CASSPPGRSGNTIYF
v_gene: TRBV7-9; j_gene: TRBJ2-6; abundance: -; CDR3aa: CASSFEGIHVLTF
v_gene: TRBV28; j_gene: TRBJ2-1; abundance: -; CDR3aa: CASPPPGGTYNEQFF
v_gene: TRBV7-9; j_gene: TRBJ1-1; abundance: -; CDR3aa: CASSRIMGEAFF
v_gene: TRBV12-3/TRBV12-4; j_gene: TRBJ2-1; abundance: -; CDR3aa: CASSLAGLNEQFF
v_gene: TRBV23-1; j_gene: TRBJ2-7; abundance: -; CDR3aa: CASSHRRTQGGYEQYF
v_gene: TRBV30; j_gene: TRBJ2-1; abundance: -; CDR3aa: CAWSVRGTVNNEQFF
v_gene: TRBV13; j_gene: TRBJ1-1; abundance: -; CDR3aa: CASSLPGGAKAEAFF
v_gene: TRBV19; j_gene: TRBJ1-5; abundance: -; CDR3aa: CASRTRGFQPQHF
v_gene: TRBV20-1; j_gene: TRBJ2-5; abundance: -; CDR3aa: CSARDQGGQVGLAGGYETQYF
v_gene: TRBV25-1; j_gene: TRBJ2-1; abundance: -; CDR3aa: CASSEHRGAENNEQFF
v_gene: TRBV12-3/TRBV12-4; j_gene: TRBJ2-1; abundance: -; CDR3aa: CASSHGLAGKYNEQFF
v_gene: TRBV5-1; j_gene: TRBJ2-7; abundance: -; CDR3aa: CASSLAGTGPYEQYF
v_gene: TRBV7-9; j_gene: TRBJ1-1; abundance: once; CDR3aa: CASSYSSNTEAFF
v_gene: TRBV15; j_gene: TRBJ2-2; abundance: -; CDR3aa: CATRSPPTGELFF
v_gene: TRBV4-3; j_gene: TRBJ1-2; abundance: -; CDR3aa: CASSQVAGGGYTF